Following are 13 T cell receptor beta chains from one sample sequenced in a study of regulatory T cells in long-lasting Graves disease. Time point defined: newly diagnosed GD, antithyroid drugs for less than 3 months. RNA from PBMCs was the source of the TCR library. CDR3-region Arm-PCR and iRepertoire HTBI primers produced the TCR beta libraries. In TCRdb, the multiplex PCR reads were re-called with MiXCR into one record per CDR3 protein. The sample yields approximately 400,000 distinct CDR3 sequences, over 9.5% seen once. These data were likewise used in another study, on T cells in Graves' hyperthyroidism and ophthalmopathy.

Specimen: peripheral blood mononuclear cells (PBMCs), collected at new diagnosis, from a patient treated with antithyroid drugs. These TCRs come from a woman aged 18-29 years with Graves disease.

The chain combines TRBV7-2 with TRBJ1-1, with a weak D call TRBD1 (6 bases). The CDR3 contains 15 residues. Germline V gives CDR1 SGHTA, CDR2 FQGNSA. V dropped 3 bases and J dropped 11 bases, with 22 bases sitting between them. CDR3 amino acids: CASSLEGGGGHGAFF. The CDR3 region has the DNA TGTGCCAGCAGCTTGGAGGGAGGCGGGGGGCACGGGGCTTTCTTT.

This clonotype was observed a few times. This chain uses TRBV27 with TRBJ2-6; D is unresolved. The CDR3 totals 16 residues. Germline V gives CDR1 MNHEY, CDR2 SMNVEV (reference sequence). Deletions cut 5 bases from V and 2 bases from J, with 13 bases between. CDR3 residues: CASSTKQSAGANVLTF. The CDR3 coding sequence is TGTGCCAGCAGTACGAAACAGTCTGCTGGGGCCAACGTCCTGACTTTC.

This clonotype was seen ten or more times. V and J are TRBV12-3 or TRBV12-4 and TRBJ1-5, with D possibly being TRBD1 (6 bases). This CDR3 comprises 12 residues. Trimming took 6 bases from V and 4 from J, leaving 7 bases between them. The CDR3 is CASRGGNQPQHF. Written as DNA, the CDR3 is TGTGCCAGCAGAGGGGGGAATCAGCCCCAGCATTTT.

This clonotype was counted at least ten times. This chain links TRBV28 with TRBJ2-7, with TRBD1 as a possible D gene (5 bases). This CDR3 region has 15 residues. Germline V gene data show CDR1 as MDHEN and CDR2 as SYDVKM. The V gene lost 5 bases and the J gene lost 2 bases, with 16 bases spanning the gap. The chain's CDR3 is CASSHQTARTYEQYF. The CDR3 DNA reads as TGTGCCAGCAGTCACCAGACAGCGCGAACCTACGAGCAGTACTTC.

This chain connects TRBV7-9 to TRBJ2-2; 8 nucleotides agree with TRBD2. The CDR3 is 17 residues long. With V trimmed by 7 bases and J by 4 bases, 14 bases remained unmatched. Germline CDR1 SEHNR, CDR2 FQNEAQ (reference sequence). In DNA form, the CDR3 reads TGTGCCAGCACCATCTTTTCCGGGGGGGCGAGCACCGGGGAGCTGTTTTTT. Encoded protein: CASTIFSGGASTGELFF.

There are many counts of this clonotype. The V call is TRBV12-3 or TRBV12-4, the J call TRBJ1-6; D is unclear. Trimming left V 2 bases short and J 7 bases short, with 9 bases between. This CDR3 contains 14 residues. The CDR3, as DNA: TGTGCCAGCAGTTTATCAGTTACGAATTCACCCCTCCACTTT. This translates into CASSLSVTNSPLHF.

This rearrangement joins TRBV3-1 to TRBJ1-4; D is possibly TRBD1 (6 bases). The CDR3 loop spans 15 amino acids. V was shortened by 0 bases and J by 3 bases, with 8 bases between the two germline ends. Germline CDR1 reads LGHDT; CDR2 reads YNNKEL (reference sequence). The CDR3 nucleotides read TGTGCCAGCAGCCAAGATTCAGGGGCTAATGAAAAACTGTTTTTT. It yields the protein CASSQDSGANEKLFF.

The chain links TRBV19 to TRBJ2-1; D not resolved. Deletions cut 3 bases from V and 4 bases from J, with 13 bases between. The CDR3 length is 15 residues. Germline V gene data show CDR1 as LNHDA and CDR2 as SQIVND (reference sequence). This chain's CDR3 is CASSIAEPPYNEQFF. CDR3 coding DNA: TGTGCCAGTAGTATTGCGGAACCCCCTTACAATGAGCAGTTCTTC.

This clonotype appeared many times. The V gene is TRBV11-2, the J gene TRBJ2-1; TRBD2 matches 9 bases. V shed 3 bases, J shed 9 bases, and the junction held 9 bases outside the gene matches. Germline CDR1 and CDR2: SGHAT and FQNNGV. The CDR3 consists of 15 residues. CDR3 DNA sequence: TGTGCCAGCAGCTTGGAGGCGGGAGGGAGGATTGAGCAGTTCTTC. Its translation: CASSLEAGGRIEQFF.

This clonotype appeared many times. The CDR3 sequence: CASSYAGTSVMNTEAFF. The CDR3 region has the DNA TGCGCCAGCAGCTACGCCGGGACCTCTGTCATGAACACTGAAGCTTTCTTT. This rearrangement joins TRBV5-1 to TRBJ1-1, with a tentative D call TRBD1 (5 bases). This CDR3 is built from 17 residues. V dropped 3 bases and J dropped 0 bases, with 18 bases sitting between them. The V gene's germline CDR1 is SGHRS and CDR2 YFSETQ.

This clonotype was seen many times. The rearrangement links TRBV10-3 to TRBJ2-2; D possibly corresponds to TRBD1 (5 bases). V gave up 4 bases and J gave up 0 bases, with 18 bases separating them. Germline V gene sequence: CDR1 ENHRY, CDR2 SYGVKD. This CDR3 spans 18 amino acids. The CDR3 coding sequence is TGTGCCATCAGTGGGCCAGCAAGGGGATCCTCGAACACCGGGGAGCTGTTTTTT. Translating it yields CAISGPARGSSNTGELFF.

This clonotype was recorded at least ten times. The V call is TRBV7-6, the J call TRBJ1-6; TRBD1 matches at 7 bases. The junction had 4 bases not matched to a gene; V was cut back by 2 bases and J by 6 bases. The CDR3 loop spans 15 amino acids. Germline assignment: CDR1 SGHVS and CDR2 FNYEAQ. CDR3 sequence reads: CASSLMPGGNSPLHF. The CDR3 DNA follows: TGTGCCAGCAGCTTAATGCCAGGGGGTAATTCACCCCTCCACTTT.

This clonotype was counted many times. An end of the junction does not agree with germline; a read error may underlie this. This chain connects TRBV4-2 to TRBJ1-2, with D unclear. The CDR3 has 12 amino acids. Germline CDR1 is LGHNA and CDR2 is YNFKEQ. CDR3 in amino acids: CASSQDSPTLVF. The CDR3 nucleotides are TGTGCCAGCAGCCAAGACTCACCGACCTTGGTCTTC.